These 32 T cell receptor beta chains share one sample of origin, sequenced in a study of spatial heterogeneity in lung cancer (dated by TCRdb to 2018 to 2020). Results the study describes overall, beyond this receptor: The number of expanded intratumoral alpha and beta TCRs correlated with the tumor nonsynonymous mutation count.

Library generation was performed with 5' RACE. Sequencing instrument: NextSeq 500. TCRdb reanalyzed the raw reads on its own, using fastp at Q25 for trimming and MiXCR for clone calling, and kept in-frame beta chains. All rows with the same CDR3 protein become a single entry with the most common DNA and genes. This sample has 3,500 to 4,000 distinct CDR3 sequences in its table, and roughly 8.8% of those were observed once. The ten biggest clones cover approximately 28% of the sample. The meaning of the sample's time point label: sample taken at primary tumor resection. Their cognate antigens are unknown. This specimen was lung tumor tissue, taken at surgery. These receptors all stem from a male donor with early-stage non-small cell lung cancer.

This clonotype is classed as medium-sized (0.01 to 0.1%). Because the library targeted alpha chains, this beta chain is an off-target read whose size means little. The chain has TRBV11-2 and TRBJ2-5; 12 bases map to TRBD2. The CDR3 is 13 residues long. Germline V gene data show CDR1 as SGHAT and CDR2 as FQNNGV. V shed 4 bases, J shed 13 bases, and the junction held 7 bases outside the gene matches. CDR3 in DNA: TGTGCCAGCAGCTCGACTAGCGGGGGCCTTTGGTACTTC. Its translation: CASSSTSGGLWYF. The entire variable domain, with the rest obtained from reference TRBV11-2 and TRBJ2-5, is as follows: EAGVAQSPRYKIIEKRQSVAFWCNPISGHATLYWYQQILGQGPKLLIQFQNNGVVDDSQLPKDRFSAERLKGVDSTLKIQPAKLEDSAVYLCASSSTSGGLWYFGPGTRLLVL.

A word on this clonotype: With the library built for alpha chains, this beta chain is off target and its frequency is not meaningful. This chain connects TRBV5-1 to TRBJ2-7, with TRBD2 identical over 7 bases. The germline CDR1 and CDR2 sequences are SGHRS and YFSETQ. J lost 4 bases, V lost 4 bases, and 14 bases had no gene match. This CDR3 has 16 residues. This chain's CDR3 is CASSPAWAGDIYEQYF. In nucleotides, the CDR3 is TGCGCCAGCAGCCCGGCCTGGGCGGGAGACATATACGAGCAGTACTTC. Variable domain in full (rest from reference TRBV5-1 and TRBJ2-7): KAGVTQTPRYLIKTRGQQVTLSCSPISGHRSVSWYQQTPGQGLQFLFEYFSETQRNKGNFPGRFSGRQFSNSRSEMNVSTLELGDSALYLCASSPAWAGDIYEQYFGPGTRLTVT.

Comment on this clonotype: Because this beta chain is a stray read in a library intended to capture alpha chains, its abundance should not be given much weight. J is TRBJ2-2 and V is TRBV5-6; a weak D match, TRBD1 (5 bases). V was trimmed by 9 bases and J by 0 bases, leaving 12 bases between them. CDR3 length: 14 residues. The germline gives CDR1 SGHDT, CDR2 YYEEEE. The CDR3 nucleotides are TGTGCCACCCGAGACAGCGCGAACACCGGGGAGCTGTTTTTT. Translation: CATRDSANTGELFF.

This clonotype is labeled as medium-sized. Since it is a stray read in a library aimed at alpha chains, this beta chain has a size that is not meaningful. The gene calls are TRBV20-1 and TRBJ2-1; 10 bases agree with TRBD2. V shed 4 bases and J 4 bases; nucleotides not matched to a gene: 4. Germline V gives CDR1 DFQATT, CDR2 SNEGSKA (reference sequence). The CDR3 covers 14 residues. CDR3 DNA: TGCAGTGCTAAGGTAGCGGGGGGTTACAATGAGCAGTTCTTC. Amino acids: CSAKVAGGYNEQFF.

Within the sample, this clonotype is medium-sized. This beta chain lies outside the target of a library built for alpha chains; its clone size means little. The V gene is TRBV29-1, the J gene TRBJ1-1, with D maybe TRBD1 (6 bases). With 1 base removed from V and 1 base from J, the gap between germline ends came to 10 bases. Germline CDR1 SQVTM, CDR2 ANQGSEA. The CDR3 loop spans 14 amino acids. In DNA form, the CDR3 reads TGCAGCGTTGAAGTTACAGGGTCGAACACTGAAGCTTTCTTT. Its protein is CSVEVTGSNTEAFF.

This clonotype is medium-sized (0.01 to 0.1%) by share. Since the library was made to target alpha chains, this beta chain is a stray read and its abundance is not meaningful. The chain joins TRBV5-1 to TRBJ2-5; D may be TRBD1 (6 bases). This CDR3 has 14 residues. Deletions cut 4 bases from V and 2 bases from J, with 12 bases between. The V gene's germline CDR1 is SGHRS and CDR2 YFSETQ. The CDR3 reads CASSLRQEQETQYF. CDR3 sequence (DNA): TGCGCCAGCAGCCTCCGACAGGAGCAAGAGACCCAGTACTTC.

This clonotype appeared many times. The size of this beta chain means little, since it is a stray read in a library made for alpha chains. The V call is TRBV7-3, the J call TRBJ1-4; D not resolved. V dropped 1 base and J dropped 6 bases, with 12 bases sitting between them. In germline, CDR1 is SGHTA, CDR2 FQGTGA. The CDR3 is made up of 15 amino acids. CDR3 amino acids: CASSLRGRSDEKLFF. CDR3 DNA: TGTGCCAGCAGCTTAAGAGGTCGGTCGGATGAAAAACTGTTTTTT. The full variable domain, rest sourced from reference TRBV7-3 and TRBJ1-4, is GAGVSQTPSNKVTEKGKYVELRCDPISGHTALYWYRQSLGQGPEFLIYFQGTGAADDSGLPNDRFFAVRPEGSVSTLKIQRTERGDSAVYLCASSLRGRSDEKLFFGSGTQLSVL.

This clonotype rates as medium-sized. This beta chain is off target for a library built for alpha chains, so its abundance means little. The chain employs TRBV10-1 and TRBJ2-4, with D possibly matching TRBD1 (6 bases). The CDR3 totals 15 residues. Germline V gene lookup returns CDR1 WNHNN and CDR2 SYGVQD (reference sequence). Trimming shortened V by 6 bases and J by 2 bases, and 14 bases separated the two germline ends. CDR3 in DNA: TGCGCCAGCAGCGCCAACAGGGATTCCAAAAACATTCAGTACTTC. Protein sequence: CASSANRDSKNIQYF.

This clonotype counts as medium-sized (0.01 to 0.1%). Being off target in a library aimed at alpha chains, this beta chain has a size of little meaning. The rearrangement links TRBV28 to TRBJ1-1, with 9 bases lining up with TRBD1. The CDR3 sequence is 16 residues long. CDR1 MDHEN and CDR2 SYDVKM come from the germline V gene. V dropped 5 bases and J dropped 5; count of bases not matched to a gene: 12. The CDR3 spells CASSPLGGQGRTEAFF. For the CDR3, the DNA is TGTGCCAGCAGTCCACTCGGAGGACAGGGGAGGACTGAAGCTTTCTTT.

This clonotype was seen only a few times. This beta chain represents an off-target read in a library built for alpha chains; its size is of limited meaning. The chain joins TRBV9 to TRBJ2-6; D might be TRBD1 or TRBD2, each matching 5 bases. CDR3 length: 16 amino acids. Per the germline V gene, CDR1 is SGDLS and CDR2 is YYNGEE. The germline V and J ends were trimmed by 8 bases and 3 bases, with 18 bases remaining between them. The CDR3 sequence is CASTEGLGFGANVLTF. CDR3 in DNA: TGTGCCAGTACCGAGGGGCTCGGCTTTGGGGCCAACGTCCTGACTTTC.

This clonotype is judged medium-sized. Because this beta chain is a stray read in a library intended to capture alpha chains, its abundance should not be given much weight. The V call is TRBV6-1, the J call TRBJ2-7, with 13 nucleotides matching TRBD2. Germline CDR1 is MNHNS and CDR2 is SASEGT. This CDR3 has 17 amino acids. V shed 3 bases, J shed 6 bases, and the junction held 11 bases outside the gene matches. This chain's CDR3 is CASSDEGLAGPEGEQYF. The DNA for the CDR3 is TGTGCCAGCAGTGACGAGGGACTAGCGGGGCCCGAGGGCGAGCAGTACTTC.

By proportion, this clonotype is medium-sized (0.01 to 0.1%). For a library built for alpha chains, this beta chain is a stray read; little rests on its size. This chain uses TRBV20-1 with TRBJ2-3; D unresolved. The V end was cut by 1 base, the J end by 4 bases, with 12 bases between. This CDR3 is 14 amino acids long. Germline V gene lookup returns CDR1 DFQATT and CDR2 SNEGSKA (reference sequence). Written as DNA, the CDR3 is TGCAGTGCTAGAGCCCCCGTGATTTCAGATACGCAGTATTTT. Translated: CSARAPVISDTQYF.

This clonotype ranks as medium-sized. The size of this beta chain means little, since it is a stray read in a library made for alpha chains. The chain links TRBV7-9 to TRBJ1-2, with TRBD1 as a possible D gene (5 bases). The CDR3 loop spans 14 amino acids. Germline V gene data show CDR1 as SEHNR and CDR2 as FQNEAQ (reference sequence). Trimming shortened V by 0 bases and J by 8 bases, and 13 bases separated the two germline ends. CDR3 bases: TGTGCCAGCAGCTTAGCATGGGGCCGCGAGGGCTACACCTTC. The encoded protein is CASSLAWGREGYTF.

As to this clonotype: The library was built for alpha chains, so this beta chain is an off-target read and its size means little. The chain links TRBV3-1 to TRBJ2-3; 10 bases agree with TRBD2. Unmatched junction bases numbered 10, after V lost 0 bases and J lost 4 bases. The CDR3 loop spans 18 amino acids. Germline CDR1 and CDR2: LGHDT and YNNKEL (reference sequence). CDR3 in amino acids: CASSQDAGLAVSADTQYF. CDR3 DNA: TGTGCCAGCAGCCAAGATGCCGGACTAGCGGTTTCGGCAGATACGCAGTATTTT.

In its sample, this clonotype is medium-sized (0.01 to 0.1%). This beta chain is a stray read from a library made for alpha chains; its abundance is not meaningful. The V call is TRBV18, the J call TRBJ1-6; 7 bases line up with TRBD1. After removal of 3 bases from V and 9 bases from J, the junction contained 2 bases not matched to a gene. The CDR3 runs to 13 residues. The germline CDR1 and CDR2 sequences are KGHSH and LQKENI. The CDR3 nucleotides are TGTGCCAGCTCACCGAACAGGGGTTCACCCCTCCACTTT. Protein product: CASSPNRGSPLHF.

Judged by abundance, this clonotype is medium-sized. Because this beta chain is a stray read in a library intended to capture alpha chains, its abundance should not be given much weight. V is TRBV10-1 and J is TRBJ2-3; D possibly corresponds to TRBD2 (5 bases). Trimming removed 3 bases at V and 3 bases at J, with 13 bases between. The CDR3 is 15 residues long. CDR1 and CDR2 from the germline V gene are WNHNN and SYGVQD (reference sequence). CDR3 amino acids: CASSDSGSLTDTQYF. CDR3 in DNA: TGCGCCAGCAGTGATTCGGGGTCGTTGACAGATACGCAGTATTTT.

This clonotype is classed as medium-sized. Found in a library prepared for alpha chains, this beta chain is an off-target read, and its abundance has little meaning. CDR3 amino acids: CASSPRTATFANTGELFF. As DNA, the CDR3 is TGTGCCAGCTCACCTAGGACAGCAACTTTCGCGAACACCGGGGAGCTGTTTTTT. This chain connects TRBV18 to TRBJ2-2; D possibly corresponds to TRBD1 (6 bases). V lost 3 bases, J lost 0 bases, and 17 bases lay in between. Germline-derived CDR1 and CDR2 are KGHSH and LQKENI. This CDR3 contains 18 residues.

In regard to this clonotype: This beta chain represents an off-target read in a library built for alpha chains; its size is of limited meaning. The chain couples TRBV5-1 to TRBJ2-2; D is unclear. Trimming pared 0 bases from V and 1 base from J, leaving 7 bases between. The germline CDR1 and CDR2 sequences are SGHRS and YFSETQ. There are 15 residues in the CDR3. The CDR3 loop is CASSLGPKNTGELFF. Here the CDR3 DNA reads TGCGCCAGCAGCTTGGGACCGAAGAACACCGGGGAGCTGTTTTTT.

This clonotype is labeled as medium-sized. This beta chain turned up in a library designed for alpha chains; as an off-target read, its abundance says little. The genes are TRBV7-3 and TRBJ2-2, with 10 bases that match TRBD2. Germline CDR1 and CDR2: SGHTA and FQGTGA. The CDR3 loop spans 18 amino acids. Trimming cost V 2 bases and J 7 bases; bases outside gene matches: 13. The CDR3 DNA follows: TGTGCCAGCAGCTTAGAGGCTAGCGGGAGAGCTTCGTTCGGGGAGCTGTTTTTT. Translation: CASSLEASGRASFGELFF.

A few counts support this clonotype. This beta chain is off target for a library built for alpha chains, so its abundance means little. This chain joins TRBV5-1 and TRBJ2-3; 10 bases align to TRBD2. This CDR3 region has 15 residues. With 1 base clipped from V and 6 bases from J, the junction kept 5 bases outside the gene matches. CDR1 is SGHRS, CDR2 YFSETQ, per germline. In DNA form, the CDR3 reads TGCGCCAGCAGCTTGAAGCTAGCGGGGGTTGATACGCAGTATTTT. Translation: CASSLKLAGVDTQYF.

This clonotype ranks as medium-sized. In a library made to pick up alpha chains, this beta chain is a stray read with a size that means little. CDR3 sequence (DNA): TGTGCCAGCAGCGAGGGGACTAATTACAATGAGCAGTTCTTC. This gives the protein CASSEGTNYNEQFF. The chain links TRBV5-6 to TRBJ2-1, with 7 bases matching TRBD2. The V and J ends lost 4 bases and 4 bases, in that order; junction bases with no gene match: 5. CDR1 and CDR2 (germline): SGHDT, YYEEEE. The CDR3 extends over 14 amino acids.

This clonotype was counted at least ten times. This beta chain was picked up by a library intended for alpha chains and is off target, so its count carries little meaning. The V and J genes are TRBV29-1 and TRBJ2-1; D possibly corresponds to TRBD1 (6 bases). The V end was cut by 5 bases, the J end by 6 bases, with 20 bases between. This CDR3 spans 15 amino acids. CDR1 is SQVTM and CDR2 is ANQGSEA in the germline V gene. CDR3 nucleotide sequence: TGCAGCGTTAGATCAGGGGCGCGACGATCCAATGAGCAGTTCTTC. Its translation is CSVRSGARRSNEQFF.

This clonotype was counted between two and nine times. Little can be read into the size of this beta chain, an off-target read in a library designed for alpha chains. The V call is TRBV7-2, the J call TRBJ2-3, with 9 bases fitting TRBD1. The CDR3 contains 16 residues. With 0 bases clipped from V and 1 base from J, the junction kept 2 bases outside the gene matches. The germline V gene has CDR1 SGHTA and CDR2 FQGNSA. DNA of the CDR3: TGTGCCAGCAGCTTAGCGGGGACAGGGCGCACAGATACGCAGTATTTT. This gives the protein CASSLAGTGRTDTQYF.

The table lists this clonotype with many counts. This beta chain was picked up by a library intended for alpha chains and is off target, so its count carries little meaning. The chain recombines TRBV2 with TRBJ2-7, with D possibly TRBD2 on 6 matching bases. CDR3 length equals 13 residues. V dropped 4 bases and J dropped 0 bases, with 7 bases sitting between them. The germline CDR1 and CDR2 sequences are SNHLY and FYNNEI. CDR3 sequence: CASSGGASYEQYF. In DNA form, the CDR3 reads TGTGCCAGCAGTGGCGGGGCCTCCTACGAGCAGTACTTC.

This clonotype appeared many times. Since the library was made to target alpha chains, this beta chain is a stray read and its abundance is not meaningful. The J gene is TRBJ2-3, the V gene TRBV5-6, with D possibly TRBD2 on 6 matching bases. Germline V gives CDR1 SGHDT, CDR2 YYEEEE. Trimming left V 4 bases short and J 0 bases short, with 9 bases between. The length of the CDR3 is 14 residues. CDR3 region: CASSRDSSTDTQYF. The CDR3, as DNA: TGTGCCAGCAGCCGGGACTCTAGCACAGATACGCAGTATTTT.

This clonotype is medium-sized in the sample. The library was built for alpha chains, so this beta chain is an off-target read and its size means little. The chain combines TRBV20-1 with TRBJ2-7; 11 bases align to TRBD2. CDR1 DFQATT and CDR2 SNEGSKA come from the germline V gene (reference sequence). Trimming at V came to 0 bases and at J to 2 bases, leaving 3 bases not matched to a gene. The CDR3 runs 15 residues. CDR3: CSARDVAGGTYEQYF. The CDR3 nucleotides read TGCAGTGCTAGAGACGTAGCGGGAGGGACCTACGAGCAGTACTTC.

This clonotype occurred a few times. This beta chain slipped into a library made for alpha chains as a stray read, so its size is not meaningful. The rearrangement links TRBV6-2 or TRBV6-3 to TRBJ1-5; maybe TRBD1 (6 bases). V dropped 5 bases and J dropped 3 bases, with 14 bases sitting between them. The CDR3 sequence is 15 residues long. CDR1 MNHEY and CDR2 SVGEGT come from the germline V gene. The CDR3 reads CASSTHRVTNQPQHF. CDR3 nucleotide sequence: TGTGCCAGCAGTACCCACAGGGTAACCAATCAGCCCCAGCATTTT.

By its share, this clonotype is medium-sized. Being off target in a library aimed at alpha chains, this beta chain has a size of little meaning. V gene TRBV7-9 combines with J gene TRBJ2-1; no reliable D call. V gave up 4 bases and J gave up 4 bases, with 5 bases separating them. The CDR3 is 12 amino acids. Germline V lookup: CDR1 SEHNR, CDR2 FQNEAQ (reference sequence). This chain's CDR3 is CASSSMYNEQFF. DNA of the CDR3: TGTGCCAGCAGCTCTATGTACAATGAGCAGTTCTTC. Based on the CDR3 plus reference TRBV7-9 and TRBJ2-1, the full variable domain is DTGVSQNPRHKITKRGQNVTFRCDPISEHNRLYWYRQTLGQGPEFLTYFQNEAQLEKSRLLSDRFSAERPKGSFSTLEIQRTEQGDSAMYLCASSSMYNEQFFGPGTRLTVL.

Within the sample, this clonotype is medium-sized (0.01 to 0.1%). This beta chain came through as a stray read in a library set up for alpha chains, and its size says little. This rearrangement joins TRBV18 to TRBJ2-7, with unresolved D. Per germline, CDR1 KGHSH and CDR2 LQKENI. This CDR3 region has 14 residues. The V and J ends lost 3 bases and 3 bases respectively, with 12 bases between them. The CDR3 here is CASSPDTSYYEQYF. CDR3 nucleotide sequence: TGTGCCAGCTCACCTGACACGAGCTACTACGAGCAGTACTTC.

By frequency in the sample, this clonotype is medium-sized. This beta chain slipped into a library made for alpha chains as a stray read, so its size is not meaningful. This chain joins TRBV5-1 and TRBJ1-4; D uncertain. The CDR3 extends over 16 amino acids. Germline CDR1 reads SGHRS; CDR2 reads YFSETQ. V dropped 1 base and J dropped 0 bases, with 10 bases sitting between them. CDR3 sequence: CASSLNVLSTNEKLFF. The CDR3 bases are TGCGCCAGCAGCTTGAATGTACTTTCAACTAATGAAAAACTGTTTTTT. Full variable domain (remainder filled in from reference TRBV5-1 and TRBJ1-4): KAGVTQTPRYLIKTRGQQVTLSCSPISGHRSVSWYQQTPGQGLQFLFEYFSETQRNKGNFPGRFSGRQFSNSRSEMNVSTLELGDSALYLCASSLNVLSTNEKLFFGSGTQLSVL.

In its sample, this clonotype is medium-sized. Because the library targeted alpha chains, this beta chain is an off-target read whose size means little. The rearrangement uses TRBV20-1 and TRBJ1-6; D is unresolved. This CDR3 contains 11 residues. Germline values: CDR1 DFQATT, CDR2 SNEGSKA (reference sequence). CDR3 nucleotides: TGCAGGGGAAGGGAAGTTTCACCCCTCCACTTT. Translating it yields CRGREVSPLHF.

This clonotype is termed medium-sized. Within a library made for alpha chains, this beta chain is off target, and its count is uninformative. The V and J genes are TRBV20-1 and TRBJ1-1; D is possibly TRBD1 (6 bases). The CDR3 runs to 15 residues. The ends were cut back, 3 bases at V and 3 bases at J, with 17 bases in the middle. Germline-derived CDR1 and CDR2 are DFQATT and SNEGSKA (reference sequence). Here the CDR3 DNA reads TGCAGTGCTAGGGGTGCTCGGGGGGCGGACACTGAAGCTTTCTTT. Translated, it gives CSARGARGADTEAFF.